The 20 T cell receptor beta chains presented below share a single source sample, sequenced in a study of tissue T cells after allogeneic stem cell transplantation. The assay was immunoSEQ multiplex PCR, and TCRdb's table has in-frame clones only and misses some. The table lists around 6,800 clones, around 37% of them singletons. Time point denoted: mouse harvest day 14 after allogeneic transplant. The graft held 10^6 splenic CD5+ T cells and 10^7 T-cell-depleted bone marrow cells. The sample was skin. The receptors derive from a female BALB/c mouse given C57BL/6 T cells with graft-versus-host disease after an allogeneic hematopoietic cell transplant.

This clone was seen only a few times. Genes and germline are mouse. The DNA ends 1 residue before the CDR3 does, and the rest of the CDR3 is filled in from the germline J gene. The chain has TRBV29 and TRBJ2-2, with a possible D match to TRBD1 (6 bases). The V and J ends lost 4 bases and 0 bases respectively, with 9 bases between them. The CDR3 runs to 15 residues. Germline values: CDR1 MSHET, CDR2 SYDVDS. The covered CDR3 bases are TGTGCTAGCAGTTCCAGGGGTGCAAACACCGGGCAGCTCTAC. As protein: CASSSRGANTGQLY. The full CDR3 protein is CASSSRGANTGQLYF.

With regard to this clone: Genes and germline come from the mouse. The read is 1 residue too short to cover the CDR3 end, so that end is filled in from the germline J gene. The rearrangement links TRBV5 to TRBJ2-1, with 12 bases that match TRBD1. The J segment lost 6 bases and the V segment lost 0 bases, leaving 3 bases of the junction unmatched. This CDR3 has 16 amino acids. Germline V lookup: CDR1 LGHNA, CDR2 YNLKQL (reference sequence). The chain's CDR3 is CASSQEGQGAGAEQFF. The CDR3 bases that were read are TGTGCCAGCAGCCAAGAGGGACAGGGGGCGGGTGCTGAGCAGTTC.

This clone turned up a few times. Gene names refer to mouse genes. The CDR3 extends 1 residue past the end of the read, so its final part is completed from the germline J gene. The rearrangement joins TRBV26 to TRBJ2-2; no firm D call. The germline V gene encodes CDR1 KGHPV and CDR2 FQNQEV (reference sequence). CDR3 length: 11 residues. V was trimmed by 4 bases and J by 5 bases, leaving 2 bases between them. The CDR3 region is CASSQTGQLYF. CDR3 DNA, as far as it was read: TGTGCCAGCAGTCAAACCGGGCAGCTCTAC.

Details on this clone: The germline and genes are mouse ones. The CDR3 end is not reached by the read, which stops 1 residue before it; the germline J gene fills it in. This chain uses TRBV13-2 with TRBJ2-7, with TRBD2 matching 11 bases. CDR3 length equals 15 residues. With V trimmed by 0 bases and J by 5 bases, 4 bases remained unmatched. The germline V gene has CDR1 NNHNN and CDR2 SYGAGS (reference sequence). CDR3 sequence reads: CASGDALGGRDEQYF. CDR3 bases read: TGTGCCAGCGGTGATGCACTGGGGGGGCGCGATGAACAGTAC.

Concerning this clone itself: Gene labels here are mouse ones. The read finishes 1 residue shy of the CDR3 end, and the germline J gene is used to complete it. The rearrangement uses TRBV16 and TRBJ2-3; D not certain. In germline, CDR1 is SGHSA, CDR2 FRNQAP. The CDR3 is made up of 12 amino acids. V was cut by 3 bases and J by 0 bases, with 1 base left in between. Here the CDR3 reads CASSFSAETLYF. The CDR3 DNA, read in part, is TGTGCAAGCAGCTTTAGTGCAGAAACGCTGTAT.

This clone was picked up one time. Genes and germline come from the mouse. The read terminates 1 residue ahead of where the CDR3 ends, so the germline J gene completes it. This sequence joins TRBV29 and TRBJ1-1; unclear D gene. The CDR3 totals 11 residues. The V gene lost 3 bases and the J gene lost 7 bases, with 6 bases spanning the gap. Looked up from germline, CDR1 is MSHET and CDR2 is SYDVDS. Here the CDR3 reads CASSFWGEVFF. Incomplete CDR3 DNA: TGTGCTAGCAGTTTCTGGGGAGAAGTCTTC. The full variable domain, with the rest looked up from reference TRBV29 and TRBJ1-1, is DMKVTQMPRYLIKRMGENVLLECGQDMSHETMYWYRQDPGLGLQLIYISYDVDSNSEGDIPKGYRVSRKKREHFSLILDSAKTNQTSVYFCASSFWGEVFFGKGTRLTVV.

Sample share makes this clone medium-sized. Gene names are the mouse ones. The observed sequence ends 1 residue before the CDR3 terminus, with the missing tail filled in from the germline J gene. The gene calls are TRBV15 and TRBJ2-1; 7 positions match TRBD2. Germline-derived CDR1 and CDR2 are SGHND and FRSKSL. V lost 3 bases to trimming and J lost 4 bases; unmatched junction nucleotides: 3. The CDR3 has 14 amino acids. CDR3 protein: CASSLAGGYAEQFF. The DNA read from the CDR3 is TGTGCCAGCAGTTTGGCTGGGGGATATGCTGAGCAGTTC.

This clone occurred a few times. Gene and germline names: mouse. The sequenced CDR3 bases are TGTGCCAGCAGTCTACTGGGGGGGCCAAACACCGGGCAGCTCTAC. Translating it yields CASSLLGGPNTGQLY. The entire CDR3 sequence reads CASSLLGGPNTGQLYF. The J gene is TRBJ2-2, the V gene TRBV26; TRBD2 matches at 11 bases. The CDR3 end is not reached by the read, which stops 1 residue before it; the germline J gene fills it in. This CDR3 is built from 16 residues. From germline, CDR1 is KGHPV and CDR2 FQNQEV (reference sequence). Trimming cost V 3 bases and J 0 bases; bases outside gene matches: 0. Complete variable domain (other parts from reference TRBV26 and TRBJ2-2): NSKVIQTPRYLVKGQGQKAKMRCIPEKGHPVVFWYQQNKNNEFKFLINFQNQEVLQQIDMTEKRFSAECPSNSPCSLEIQSSEAGDSALYLCASSLLGGPNTGQLYFGEGSKLTVL.

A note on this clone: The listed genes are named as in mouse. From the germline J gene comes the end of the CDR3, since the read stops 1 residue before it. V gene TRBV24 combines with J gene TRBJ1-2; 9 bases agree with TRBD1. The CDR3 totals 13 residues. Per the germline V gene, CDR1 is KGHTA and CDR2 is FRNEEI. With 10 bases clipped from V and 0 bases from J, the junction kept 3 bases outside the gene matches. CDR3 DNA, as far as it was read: TGTGCCAAACAGGGGGCCTCAAACTCCGACTACACC. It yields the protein CAKQGASNSDYT. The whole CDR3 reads CAKQGASNSDYTF.

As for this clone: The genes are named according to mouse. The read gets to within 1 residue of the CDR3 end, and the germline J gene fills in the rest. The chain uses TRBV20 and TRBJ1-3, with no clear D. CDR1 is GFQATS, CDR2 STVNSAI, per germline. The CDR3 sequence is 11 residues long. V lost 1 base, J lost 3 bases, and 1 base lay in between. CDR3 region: CGARVGNTLYF. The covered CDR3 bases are TGTGGTGCTAGGGTTGGAAATACGCTCTAT.

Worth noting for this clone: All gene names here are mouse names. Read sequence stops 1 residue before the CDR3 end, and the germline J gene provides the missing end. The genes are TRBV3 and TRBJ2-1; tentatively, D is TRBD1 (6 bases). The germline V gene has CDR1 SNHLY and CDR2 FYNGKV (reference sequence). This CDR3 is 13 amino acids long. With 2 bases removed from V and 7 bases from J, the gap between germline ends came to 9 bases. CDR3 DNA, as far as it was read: TGTGCCAGCAGCTTACCAGGGGTGGCTGAGCAGTTC. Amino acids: CASSLPGVAEQF. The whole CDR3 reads CASSLPGVAEQFF.

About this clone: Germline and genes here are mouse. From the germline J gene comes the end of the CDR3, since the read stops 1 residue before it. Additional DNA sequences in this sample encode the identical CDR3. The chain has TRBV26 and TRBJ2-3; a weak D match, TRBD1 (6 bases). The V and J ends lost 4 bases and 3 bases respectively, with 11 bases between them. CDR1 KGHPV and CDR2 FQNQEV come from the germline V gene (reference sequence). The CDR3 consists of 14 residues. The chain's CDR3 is CASSQQGGAETLYF. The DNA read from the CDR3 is TGTGCCAGCAGTCAACAGGGAGGAGCAGAAACGCTGTAT.

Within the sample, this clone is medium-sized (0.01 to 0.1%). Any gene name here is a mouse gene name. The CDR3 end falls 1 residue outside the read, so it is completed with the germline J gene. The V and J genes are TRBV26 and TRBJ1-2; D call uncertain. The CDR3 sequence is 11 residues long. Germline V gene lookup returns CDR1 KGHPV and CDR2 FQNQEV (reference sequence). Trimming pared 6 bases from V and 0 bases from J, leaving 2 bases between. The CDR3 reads CASRSNSDYTF. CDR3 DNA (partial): TGTGCCAGCAGGTCAAACTCCGACTACACC.

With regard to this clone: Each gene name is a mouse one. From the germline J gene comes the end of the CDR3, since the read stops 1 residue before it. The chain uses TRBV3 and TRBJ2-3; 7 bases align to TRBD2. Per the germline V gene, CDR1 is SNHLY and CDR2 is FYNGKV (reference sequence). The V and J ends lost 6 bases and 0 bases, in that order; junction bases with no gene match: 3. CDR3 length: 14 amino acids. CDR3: CASRLGTSAETLYF. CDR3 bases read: TGTGCCAGCAGACTGGGGACTAGTGCAGAAACGCTGTAT.

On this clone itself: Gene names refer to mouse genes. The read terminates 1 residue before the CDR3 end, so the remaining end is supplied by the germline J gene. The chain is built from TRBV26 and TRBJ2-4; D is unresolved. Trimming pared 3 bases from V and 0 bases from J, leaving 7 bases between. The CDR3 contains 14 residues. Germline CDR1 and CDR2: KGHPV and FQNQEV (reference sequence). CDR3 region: CASSLPPSQNTLYF. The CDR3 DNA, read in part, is TGTGCCAGCAGTCTCCCACCTAGTCAAAACACCTTGTAC.

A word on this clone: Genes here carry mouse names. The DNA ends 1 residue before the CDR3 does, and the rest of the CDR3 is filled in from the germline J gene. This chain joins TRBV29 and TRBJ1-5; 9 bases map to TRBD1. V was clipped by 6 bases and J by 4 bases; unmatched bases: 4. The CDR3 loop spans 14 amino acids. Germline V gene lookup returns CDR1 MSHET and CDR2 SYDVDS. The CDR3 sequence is CASSSGTGNQAPLF. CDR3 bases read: TGTGCTAGCAGCTCCGGGACAGGGAACCAGGCTCCGCTT.

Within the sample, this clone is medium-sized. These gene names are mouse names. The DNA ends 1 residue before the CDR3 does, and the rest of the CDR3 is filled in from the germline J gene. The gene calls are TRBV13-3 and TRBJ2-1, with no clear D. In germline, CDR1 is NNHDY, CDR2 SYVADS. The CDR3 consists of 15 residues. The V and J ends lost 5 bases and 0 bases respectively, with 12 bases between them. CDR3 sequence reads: CASSHRVNNYAEQFF. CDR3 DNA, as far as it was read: TGTGCCAGCAGCCACCGGGTTAATAACTATGCTGAGCAGTTC.

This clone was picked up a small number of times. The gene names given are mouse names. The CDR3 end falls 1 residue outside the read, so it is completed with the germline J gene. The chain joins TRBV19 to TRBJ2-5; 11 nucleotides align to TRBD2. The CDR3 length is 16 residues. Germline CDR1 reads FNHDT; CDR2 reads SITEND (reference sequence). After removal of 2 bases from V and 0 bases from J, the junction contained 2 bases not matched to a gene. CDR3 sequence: CASSIGTGGNQDTQYF. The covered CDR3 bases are TGTGCCAGCAGTATTGGGACTGGGGGTAACCAAGACACCCAGTAC.

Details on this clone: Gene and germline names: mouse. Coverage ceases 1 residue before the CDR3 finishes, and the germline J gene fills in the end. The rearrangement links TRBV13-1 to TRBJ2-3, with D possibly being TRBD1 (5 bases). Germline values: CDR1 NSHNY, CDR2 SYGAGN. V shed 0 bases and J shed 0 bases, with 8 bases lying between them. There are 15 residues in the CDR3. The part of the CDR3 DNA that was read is TGTGCCAGCAGTGATGGACAGTCTAGTGCAGAAACGCTGTAT. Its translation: CASSDGQSSAETLY. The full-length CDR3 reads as CASSDGQSSAETLYF.

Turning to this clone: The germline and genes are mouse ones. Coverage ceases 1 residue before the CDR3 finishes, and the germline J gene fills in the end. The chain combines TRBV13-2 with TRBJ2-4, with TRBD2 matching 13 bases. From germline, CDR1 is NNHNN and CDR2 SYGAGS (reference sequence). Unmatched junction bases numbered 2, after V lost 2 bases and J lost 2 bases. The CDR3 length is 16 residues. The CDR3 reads CASGEGLGGIQNTLYF. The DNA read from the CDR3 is TGTGCCAGCGGTGAGGGACTGGGGGGGATTCAAAACACCTTGTAC.